This T cell receptor beta chain was captured in a study of Graves' ophthalmopathy and Graves' hyperthyroidism. Study overall: Peripheral blood collection took place at initial diagnosis, before any treatment.

Germline V gives CDR1 SGHRS, CDR2 YFSETQ. Trimming shortened V by 5 bases and J by 0 bases, and 11 bases separated the two germline ends. The CDR3 is made up of 14 amino acids. This clonotype was observed at least ten times. Researchers classed hyperthyroidism as stable given no ophthalmopathy within 18 months of follow-up. The PBMCs were taken from more than 8 ml of fresh peripheral blood. For repertoire sequencing, the TCR beta CDR3 regions were amplified from RNA transcripts. HTBI primers were employed in first-round RT-PCR, then a second-round multiplex PCR followed. MiXCR was run by TCRdb on the multiplex PCR reads, yielding one entry per CDR3 protein. The sample has roughly 400,000 distinct CDR3 sequences, 15% seen once.

Input material: peripheral blood. The source of this sequence is a woman between 18 and 29 years old with stable Graves' hyperthyroidism. The genes are TRBV5-1 and TRBJ2-5; weak D call: TRBD2 (5 bases). The CDR3 spells CASRQWENQETQYF. DNA of the CDR3: TGCGCCAGCAGGCAGTGGGAGAACCAAGAGACCCAGTACTTC.